The 14 T cell receptor beta chains below all came from one sample that was sequenced in a study of regulatory T cells in long-lasting Graves disease (dated by TCRdb to the early 2020s). The library was built by means of multiplex PCR. Sequencing was performed on an Illumina HiSeq 4000. To build TCR beta libraries, CDR3 regions were amplified by Arm-PCR using iRepertoire HTBI primers. In-frame beta chains were kept once TCRdb had trimmed the public reads at Q25 with fastp and called clones with MiXCR. Each entry is one CDR3 protein sequence, shown with its most common DNA and genes. The sample profile shows roughly 450,000 distinct CDR3 sequences; under 25% of them were found once. Jointly, the top ten make up roughly 14% of the sample. Explained via the paper, the time point label denotes: persistent/refractory GD, antithyroid drugs over 5 years with positive TRAb. For both TCR sequencing and RNA sequencing, RNA was extracted from PBMCs in TRIzol.

The specimen comprised peripheral blood mononuclear cells (PBMCs), sampled when the disease was refractory, from a patient treated with antithyroid drugs. The receptors derive from a female donor with Graves disease.

A few counts support this clonotype. CDR3 amino acids: CASSQGSRTDNEKLFF. The CDR3 region has the DNA TGCGCCAGCAGCCAAGGTTCGCGGACAGATAATGAAAAACTGTTTTTT. V and J are TRBV4-1 and TRBJ1-4, with D possibly TRBD1 on 6 matching bases. The CDR3 is made up of 16 amino acids. CDR1 and CDR2 from the germline V gene are MGHRA and YSYEKL. V was shortened by 1 base and J by 4 bases, with 13 bases between the two germline ends.

This clonotype has at least ten counts. This chain connects TRBV2 to TRBJ2-1; D not certain. The CDR3 is made up of 13 amino acids. V lost 6 bases and J 8 bases, leaving 14 bases between the germline ends. Germline CDR1 reads SNHLY; CDR2 reads FYNNEI. The CDR3 bases are TGTGCCAGCAGACCGGATGTCCGCGATGAGCAGTTCTTC. Translating gives CASRPDVRDEQFF.

This clonotype was counted a few times. The V call is TRBV6-1, the J call TRBJ2-7, with 11 bases that match TRBD1. V was pared by 6 bases and J by 0 bases, with 13 bases of the junction left unmatched. Germline CDR1 reads MNHNS; CDR2 reads SASEGT. The CDR3 totals 18 residues. CDR3 DNA: TGTGCCAGCAGCCCTGGACAGGGGGCCAGCGGGGTCTCCTACGAGCAGTACTTC. Residues: CASSPGQGASGVSYEQYF.

This rearrangement joins TRBV12-3 or TRBV12-4 to TRBJ1-6; D is perhaps TRBD1 (5 bases). The V end was cut by 5 bases, the J end by 5 bases, with 16 bases between. This CDR3 has 16 residues. Written as DNA, the CDR3 is TGTGCCAGCAGTCCCCAAAGACAGTCAAATAATTCACCCCTCCACTTT. Translated, it gives CASSPQRQSNNSPLHF.

The rearrangement joins TRBV29-1 to TRBJ1-4; 10 positions match TRBD1. The junction had 5 bases not matched to a gene; V was cut back by 4 bases and J by 6 bases. Per germline, CDR1 SQVTM and CDR2 ANQGSEA. This CDR3 has 14 residues. CDR3 DNA sequence: TGCAGCGTTGCCTCGACAGGGGGCGATGAAAAACTGTTTTTT. It encodes CSVASTGGDEKLFF.

The V and J genes are TRBV6-1 and TRBJ2-7; a weak D match, TRBD2 (6 bases). There are 13 residues in the CDR3. Germline V gene lookup returns CDR1 MNHNS and CDR2 SASEGT. V was trimmed by 4 bases and J by 6 bases, leaving 13 bases between them. The CDR3 is CASSATGTSEQYF. The CDR3 DNA sequence: TGTGCCAGCAGTGCGACCGGGACTTCCGAGCAGTACTTC.

V usage is TRBV6-2 or TRBV6-3 and J usage is TRBJ2-5; TRBD2 matches 13 bases. Trimming took 2 bases from V and 5 from J; bases not matched to a gene: 5. Germline V gene sequence: CDR1 MNHEY, CDR2 SVGEGT. This CDR3 has 16 amino acids. CDR3 nucleotides: TGTGCCAGCAGTTACCCGACTAGCGGGAGGCGGGAGACCCAGTACTTC. Its translation: CASSYPTSGRRETQYF.

The chain employs TRBV19 and TRBJ1-1; perhaps TRBD1 as D (6 bases). Germline V gives CDR1 LNHDA, CDR2 SQIVND (reference sequence). V was cut by 9 bases and J by 8 bases, with 19 bases left in between. The length of the CDR3 is 13 residues. DNA of the CDR3: TGTGCCAGCAAACCCGAGTTTGACAGGGAAGCTTTCTTT. Translated, it gives CASKPEFDREAFF.

This clonotype was seen a handful of times. The chain is built from TRBV30 and TRBJ2-7, with 8 bases identical to TRBD1. With 2 bases clipped from V and 7 bases from J, the junction kept 7 bases outside the gene matches. The germline V gene has CDR1 GTSNPN and CDR2 SVGIG (reference sequence). The CDR3 has 13 residues. The chain's CDR3 is CAWSIQGAGEQYF. The CDR3 DNA follows: TGTGCCTGGAGTATCCAGGGGGCAGGTGAGCAGTACTTC.

This clonotype was detected ten times or more. The V gene is TRBV29-1, the J gene TRBJ1-2; D is unclear. Germline assignment: CDR1 SQVTM and CDR2 ANQGSEA. The V and J ends lost 2 bases and 8 bases respectively, with 9 bases between them. The CDR3 is made up of 11 amino acids. As DNA, the CDR3 is TGCAGCGTTGAAAGGTCCGGGGGCTACACCTTC. Translated, it gives CSVERSGGYTF.

The J gene is TRBJ2-7, the V gene TRBV10-3; possible D gene TRBD1, 6 bases. Trimming took 3 bases from V and 3 from J, leaving 6 bases between them. CDR1 and CDR2 from the germline V gene are ENHRY and SYGVKD. The CDR3 has 12 residues. The CDR3 is CAISEQGYEQYF. CDR3 DNA sequence: TGTGCCATCAGTGAACAGGGCTACGAGCAGTACTTC.

This clonotype appeared a few times. This chain links TRBV15 with TRBJ1-1; D is possibly TRBD1 (5 bases). The CDR3 has 13 amino acids. The germline V gene has CDR1 LNHNV and CDR2 YYDKDF (reference sequence). The V end was cut by 9 bases, the J end by 2 bases, with 13 bases between. The CDR3 spells CATASGGNTEAFF. CDR3 coding DNA: TGTGCCACAGCATCGGGGGGTAACACTGAAGCTTTCTTT. The full variable domain, completed using reference TRBV15 and TRBJ1-1, is DAMVIQNPRYQVTQFGKPVTLSCSQTLNHNVMYWYQQKSSQAPKLLFHYYDKDFNNEADTPDNFQSRRPNTSFCFLDIRSPGLGDTAMYLCATASGGNTEAFFGQGTRLTVV.

In the case of this clonotype: A read error may be the cause here, since a much bigger clone is one base away. The chain recombines TRBV6-2 or TRBV6-3 with TRBJ1-5, with 8 bases identical to TRBD1. Germline V gives CDR1 MNHEY, CDR2 SVGEGT. CDR3 length: 16 amino acids. The CDR3 coding sequence is TGTGCCGGCAGTTACAACCCCGGACAGGGTCATCAGCCCCAGCATTTT. It encodes CAGSYNPGQGHQPQHF.

There are a few counts of this clonotype. The rearrangement links TRBV20-1 to TRBJ1-4, with 9 bases that match TRBD1. Germline-derived CDR1 and CDR2 are DFQATT and SNEGSKA (reference sequence). Unmatched junction bases numbered 6, after V lost 0 bases and J lost 7 bases. The CDR3 consists of 15 residues. The CDR3 DNA is TGCAGTGCTAGAGAGTCCGGGACAGGGTCTGAAAAACTGTTTTTT. This codes for CSARESGTGSEKLFF.